The next 30 T cell receptor beta chains were all read from a single sample in a study of spatial heterogeneity in lung cancer. TCRdb re-analysed the 5' RACE reads in MiXCR, keeping a single row per CDR3 protein. The sample records 45,000 to 55,000 distinct CDR3 sequences, roughly 5% being singletons. Time point reported: sample taken at primary tumor resection. The authors sequenced whole RNA from tumor, nontumor lung or frozen PBMC without sorting. The sequencing here drew on PBMCs, taken at surgery. All receptors come from a male donor with early-stage non-small cell lung cancer.

In its sample, this clonotype was seen many times. The chain carries TRBV4-3 and TRBJ2-1; the D gene is possibly TRBD2 (6 bases). The CDR3 is made up of 13 amino acids. V gave up 1 base and J gave up 8 bases, with 9 bases separating them. The germline gives CDR1 LGHNA, CDR2 YSLEER. The CDR3 sequence is CASSQGGGDEQFF. In nucleotides, the CDR3 is TGCGCCAGCAGCCAAGGGGGAGGAGATGAGCAGTTCTTC.

In this sample, this clonotype turned up many times. The chain is built from TRBV19 and TRBJ2-5; 7 bases agree with TRBD2. Germline loops: CDR1 LNHDA, CDR2 SQIVND (reference sequence). J gave up 0 bases and V 4 bases, and 2 bases lay outside the gene matches. The CDR3 covers 14 residues. The DNA of the CDR3 is TGTGCCAGTAGTAGGGGGGGACACCAAGAGACCCAGTACTTC. As protein: CASSRGGHQETQYF.

This clonotype was recorded a few times. This chain connects TRBV7-9 to TRBJ2-3, with 10 bases identical to TRBD1. V dropped 4 bases and J dropped 4; count of bases not matched to a gene: 5. CDR1 is SEHNR and CDR2 is FQNEAQ in the germline V gene (reference sequence). The CDR3 loop spans 15 amino acids. CDR3 coding DNA: TGTGCCAGCAGCTCTGGACAGGGGGGGCCAGATACGCAGTATTTT. Its protein is CASSSGQGGPDTQYF.

This clonotype has at least ten counts. The chain employs TRBV7-9 and TRBJ1-2; D is uncertain. V was shortened by 2 bases and J by 4 bases, with 11 bases between the two germline ends. Germline V lookup: CDR1 SEHNR, CDR2 FQNEAQ (reference sequence). The CDR3 is 14 amino acids. Here the CDR3 DNA reads TGTGCCAGCAGCTTACCCGACAAGGCCTATGGCTACACCTTC. Translated, it gives CASSLPDKAYGYTF.

This clonotype was detected a few times. The chain couples TRBV23-1 to TRBJ1-4; D is unclear. TRBV23-1 has ORF status, its function being uncertain. This CDR3 region has 15 residues. V was trimmed by 6 bases and J by 0 bases, leaving 11 bases between them. CDR3 bases: TGCGCCAGCAGACCCTACGTGCCAACTAATGAAAAACTGTTTTTT. Protein sequence: CASRPYVPTNEKLFF.

This clonotype was detected a few times. A read error may be the cause here, since a much bigger clone is one base away. The chain employs TRBV5-1 and TRBJ2-5; the match to TRBD2 covers 10 bases. This CDR3 has 13 residues. Germline V lookup: CDR1 SGHRS, CDR2 YFSETQ. CDR3 coding DNA: TGCGTCAGCAGCTCTAGCGGGAGTGAGACCCATTACTTC. Residues: CVSSSSGSETHYF.

This clonotype was recorded at least ten times. The rearrangement uses TRBV7-9 and TRBJ1-4, with 7 bases matching TRBD1. The V segment lost 3 bases and the J segment 5 bases; nucleotides outside the gene matches: 3. Germline V gives CDR1 SEHNR, CDR2 FQNEAQ (reference sequence). This CDR3 is built from 14 residues. CDR3 nucleotide sequence: TGTGCCAGCAGCTTCGGGACAGACAATGAAAAACTGTTTTTT. It yields the protein CASSFGTDNEKLFF.

The CDR3 is CASSRDSVLREQFF. In nucleotides, the CDR3 is TGTGCCAGCAGTCGCGATAGCGTGCTAAGGGAGCAGTTCTTC. V gene TRBV11-3 combines with J gene TRBJ2-1; D perhaps matches TRBD2 (5 bases). CDR1 SGHNT and CDR2 YENEEA come from the germline V gene. CDR3 size: 14 residues. V shed 6 bases and J shed 10 bases, with 19 bases lying between them.

This clonotype was observed at least ten times. The chain joins TRBV9 to TRBJ2-1; D not resolved. Germline V lookup: CDR1 SGDLS, CDR2 YYNGEE. The CDR3 has 14 amino acids. The V end lost 0 bases, the J end lost 5 bases, and 9 bases lay between the germline ends. The CDR3 reads CASSVESTNNEQFF. The CDR3 coding sequence is TGTGCCAGCAGCGTAGAGTCAACGAACAATGAGCAGTTCTTC.

At least ten counts were recorded for this clonotype. The genes are TRBV30 and TRBJ1-5; 9 nucleotides agree with TRBD1. The CDR3 has 13 residues. V shed 1 base and J 5 bases; nucleotides not matched to a gene: 0. Germline CDR1 is GTSNPN and CDR2 is SVGIG (reference sequence). The CDR3 DNA sequence: TGTGCCTGGAGTGGACAGGGGGATCAGCCCCAGCATTTT. Its translation: CAWSGQGDQPQHF.

A note on this clonotype: Given a much more abundant clone one base away, this may be a read error. The rearrangement links TRBV5-1 to TRBJ2-2, with TRBD1 as a possible D gene (6 bases). CDR1 and CDR2 from the germline V gene are SGHRS and YFSETQ. This CDR3 region has 13 residues. CDR3 sequence: CASSPQGPGEPFF. The CDR3 nucleotides read TGCGCCAGCAGCCCACAGGGTCCCGGGGAGCCGTTTTTT.

This clonotype was seen ten or more times. CDR3 loop: CASSLRLAGGRGTDTQYF. The CDR3 nucleotides are TGTGCCAGCAGCCTCCGGTTAGCGGGAGGGCGTGGCACAGATACGCAGTATTTT. J is TRBJ2-3 and V is TRBV7-2, with 11 bases identical to TRBD2. Germline-derived CDR1 and CDR2 are SGHTA and FQGNSA. With 5 bases clipped from V and 1 base from J, the junction kept 11 bases outside the gene matches. The CDR3 is 18 amino acids.

This clonotype was recorded at least ten times. V gene TRBV2 combines with J gene TRBJ2-7, with D unclear. The CDR3 length is 14 residues. V lost 3 bases and J 6 bases, leaving 15 bases between the germline ends. Germline V gene sequence: CDR1 SNHLY, CDR2 FYNNEI. The CDR3 sequence: CASSEASVVSEQYF. Written as DNA, the CDR3 is TGTGCCAGCAGTGAGGCCTCGGTAGTAAGCGAGCAGTACTTC.

This clonotype was observed many times. The chain joins TRBV5-4 to TRBJ2-3; 10 bases line up with TRBD2. With 3 bases clipped from V and 3 bases from J, the junction kept 7 bases outside the gene matches. CDR1 and CDR2 (germline): SGHNT, YYREEE (reference sequence). The CDR3 is made up of 16 amino acids. The CDR3: CASSSPSGSGTDTQYF. CDR3 sequence (DNA): TGTGCCAGCAGCTCCCCTAGCGGGAGCGGGACAGATACGCAGTATTTT.

This clonotype was detected ten times or more. CDR3 region: CASSYRSGSNEQFF. The CDR3 DNA reads TGTGCCAGCAGTTACCGCAGCGGGAGCAATGAGCAGTTCTTC. This rearrangement joins TRBV6-6 to TRBJ2-1; 8 positions agree with TRBD2. The J segment lost 6 bases and the V segment lost 2 bases, leaving 3 bases of the junction unmatched. The CDR3 is 14 residues long. The germline V gene encodes CDR1 MNHNY and CDR2 SVGAGI (reference sequence).

As concerns this clonotype: This clone may be a read error of a much larger clone one base away. The gene calls are TRBV27 and TRBJ2-3; D ambiguous. Germline V gives CDR1 MNHEY, CDR2 SMNVEV (reference sequence). The CDR3 sequence is 13 residues long. CDR3 residues: CARSFIRTDTQYF. CDR3 sequence (DNA): TGTGCCAGGAGTTTCATACGCACAGATACGCAGTATTTT.

This clonotype occurred many times. The chain couples TRBV19 to TRBJ2-7; D tentatively reads TRBD1 or TRBD2 (5 bases each). Trimming removed 1 base at V and 4 bases at J, with 8 bases between. CDR1 and CDR2 (germline): LNHDA, SQIVND (reference sequence). This CDR3 comprises 13 residues. The CDR3 DNA reads TGTGCCAGTAGTATAGGAGGGGAATACGAGCAGTACTTC. Its translation: CASSIGGEYEQYF.

This clonotype has ten or more counts. The genes are TRBV6-5 and TRBJ1-5; D may be TRBD1 (6 bases). The germline gives CDR1 MNHEY, CDR2 SVGAGI. The CDR3 consists of 14 residues. V dropped 6 bases and J dropped 6 bases, with 15 bases sitting between them. CDR3 loop: CASSSGQQGQPQHF. DNA for the CDR3: TGTGCCAGCAGCTCCGGACAGCAGGGTCAGCCCCAGCATTTT.

The sample holds many counts of this clonotype. The chain recombines TRBV7-2 with TRBJ1-3; unclear D gene. CDR3 length: 14 amino acids. The V and J ends lost 1 base and 6 bases respectively, with 10 bases between them. Per the germline V gene, CDR1 is SGHTA and CDR2 is FQGNSA. DNA of the CDR3: TGTGCCAGCAGCTTAGGCGGGAATATAAACACCATATATTTT. It translates to CASSLGGNINTIYF.

This clonotype was counted ten times or more. The gene calls are TRBV9 and TRBJ2-5; D is ambiguous. V was pared by 0 bases and J by 3 bases, with 12 bases between. In germline, CDR1 is SGDLS, CDR2 YYNGEE. CDR3 length equals 15 residues. The CDR3 DNA follows: TGTGCCAGCAGCGTAGAGGTTGGCGGCAAAGAGACCCAGTACTTC. Encoded protein: CASSVEVGGKETQYF.

This clonotype came up many times. The chain has TRBV20-1 and TRBJ1-6, with D possibly matching TRBD1 (5 bases). The germline V gene encodes CDR1 DFQATT and CDR2 SNEGSKA (reference sequence). Trimming shortened V by 2 bases and J by 5 bases, and 10 bases separated the two germline ends. The CDR3 length is 14 residues. Written as DNA, the CDR3 is TGCAGTGCTAGAACAGGACGGAATAATTCACCCCTCCACTTT. Its protein product is CSARTGRNNSPLHF.

This clonotype was picked up many times. The chain employs TRBV3-1 and TRBJ2-3; possibly TRBD1 for D (6 bases). The CDR3 has 14 amino acids. Germline V gene sequence: CDR1 LGHDT, CDR2 YNNKEL (reference sequence). The germline V and J ends were trimmed by 1 base and 5 bases, with 10 bases remaining between them. The CDR3 sequence: CASSQATGLDTQYF. CDR3 DNA sequence: TGTGCCAGCAGCCAAGCTACAGGGTTAGATACGCAGTATTTT.

This clonotype was seen ten or more times. This chain connects TRBV7-9 to TRBJ2-1; 13 bases align to TRBD2. With V trimmed by 2 bases and J by 8 bases, 9 bases remained unmatched. The CDR3 contains 17 residues. CDR1 is SEHNR and CDR2 is FQNEAQ in the germline V gene (reference sequence). DNA of the CDR3: TGTGCCAGCAGCTTACGGCTTAGACTAGCGGGAGGCGATGAGCAGTTCTTC. Amino acid sequence: CASSLRLRLAGGDEQFF.

There are many counts of this clonotype. J is TRBJ2-2 and V is TRBV7-9; 7 bases agree with TRBD2. Per germline, CDR1 SEHNR and CDR2 FQNEAQ (reference sequence). J lost 2 bases, V lost 3 bases, and 3 bases had no gene match. This CDR3 is 15 amino acids long. The CDR3 reads CASSFERGNTGELFF. CDR3 DNA: TGTGCCAGCAGCTTCGAGCGGGGCAACACCGGGGAGCTGTTTTTT.

This clonotype was found many times. The rearrangement joins TRBV20-1 to TRBJ2-2, with 7 bases matching TRBD1. The CDR3 covers 14 residues. The germline CDR1 and CDR2 sequences are DFQATT and SNEGSKA (reference sequence). V gave up 4 bases and J gave up 7 bases; unmatched junction bases: 9. The CDR3: CSAKTTYRGGELFF. The CDR3 DNA follows: TGCAGTGCTAAAACGACTTACAGGGGCGGGGAGCTGTTTTTT.

This clonotype has at least ten counts. The chain recombines TRBV5-1 with TRBJ1-6; D is ambiguous. The CDR3 runs 15 residues. Germline V gene sequence: CDR1 SGHRS, CDR2 YFSETQ. The V end was cut by 4 bases, the J end by 8 bases, with 16 bases between. CDR3 amino acids: CASSAVGRLDSPLHF. CDR3 in DNA: TGCGCCAGCAGCGCCGTTGGGCGCCTTGATTCACCCCTCCACTTT.

This clonotype appeared many times. This chain links TRBV10-3 with TRBJ2-3; 10 bases fit TRBD2. This CDR3 region has 14 residues. After removal of 3 bases from V and 8 bases from J, the junction contained 5 bases not matched to a gene. Germline V CDR1 and CDR2: ENHRY, SYGVKD. Written as DNA, the CDR3 is TGTGCCATCAGTGATTCTAGCGGGAGCGGTACGCAGTATTTT. Translated: CAISDSSGSGTQYF.

There are many counts of this clonotype. J is TRBJ2-5 and V is TRBV20-1, with D hard to call. The germline gives CDR1 DFQATT, CDR2 SNEGSKA (reference sequence). There are 12 residues in the CDR3. The V end lost 6 bases, the J end lost 0 bases, and 8 bases lay between the germline ends. CDR3 region: CSAEWYQETQYF. CDR3 DNA: TGCAGTGCGGAATGGTACCAAGAGACCCAGTACTTC.

The rearrangement uses TRBV19 and TRBJ2-6; D unresolved. V shed 4 bases and J shed 0 bases, with 10 bases lying between them. CDR3 size: 16 residues. The germline gives CDR1 LNHDA, CDR2 SQIVND (reference sequence). The CDR3 DNA follows: TGTGCCAGTAGTAACCTACACGGCTCTGGGGCCAACGTCCTGACTTTC. Amino acids: CASSNLHGSGANVLTF.

This clonotype was picked up many times. The J gene is TRBJ1-2, the V gene TRBV5-6; D gene unclear. V shed 0 bases and J shed 8 bases, with 17 bases lying between them. Germline CDR1 and CDR2: SGHDT and YYEEEE. CDR3 length: 15 amino acids. The CDR3 nucleotides are TGTGCCAGCAGCTTGGCCGGGGTCCAGGCAATCGGCTACACCTTC. Its translation: CASSLAGVQAIGYTF.